The rows below give T cell receptor beta chains drawn from one sample of a study of T cells after yellow fever vaccination. TCRdb used MiXCR to reprocess the 5' RACE reads, holding one entry per CDR3 protein. The data show nearly 350,000 distinct CDR3 sequences, about 8.3% seen once. Material: PBMCs, obtained approximately 40 days after the first yellow fever vaccination. All receptors come from a man younger than 35 who received the YFV17D yellow fever vaccine. The CDR3 runs from the conserved cysteine through the conserved F or W. D genes are given only for firm matches. For some rows the clone size is stated as once, few or many, or as a class when expanded; others skip it.

abundance | d_gene | j_gene | v_gene | CDR3nt | CDR3aa
few | TRBD1 | TRBJ2-2 | TRBV5-1 | TGCGCCAGCAGCTGGAGGACAGGGCGCAATTTGGACACCGGGGAGCTGTTTTTT | CASSWRTGRNLDTGELFF
. | . | TRBJ2-7 | TRBV4-1 | TGCGCCAGCAGTCCGGTGAAGCCCTCCGAGCAGTACTTC | CASSPVKPSEQYF
. | . | TRBJ2-5 | TRBV20-1 | TGCAGTGCCCCTACCCTAAGGGGAGTAGGAGAGACCCAGTACTTC | CSAPTLRGVGETQYF
few | TRBD1 | TRBJ1-6 | TRBV5-1 | TGCGCCAGCAGCACCCCGACAGGGTCCTATAATTCACCCCTCCACTTT | CASSTPTGSYNSPLHF
. | . | TRBJ2-1 | TRBV29-1 | TGCAGCGTTGAAGATCGGGCTAGTCTCCCCGAGCAGTTCTTC | CSVEDRASLPEQFF
many | . | TRBJ1-3 | TRBV7-6 | TGTGCCAGCAGCGTGGCCAGTTTCTCTGGAAACACCATATATTTT | CASSVASFSGNTIYF
. | . | TRBJ1-1 | TRBV29-1 | TGCAGCGTTGAGGACTACCTGGGGCATGGCACTGAAGCTTTCTTT | CSVEDYLGHGTEAFF
. | . | TRBJ1-5 | TRBV6-5 | TGTGCCAGCAGTTCGCCCGGGGGCTTGACCCAGCATTTT | CASSSPGGLTQHF
few | . | TRBJ2-1 | TRBV6-4 | TGTGCCAGCAGACCCATAGCAGGGTACAATGAGCAGTTCTTC | CASRPIAGYNEQFF
. | . | TRBJ1-1 | TRBV5-1 | TGCGCCAGCAGCTTCCAGGGATCGGTGAACACTGAAGCTTTCTTT | CASSFQGSVNTEAFF
few | . | TRBJ1-5 | TRBV19 | TGTGCCAGTACCCCTTCCGGACGTTTCAATCAGCCCCAGCATTTT | CASTPSGRFNQPQHF
. | . | TRBJ2-5 | TRBV25-1 | TGTGCCAGCAGTGAATTGTGGGGGGGCCCTGAGACCCAGTACTTC | CASSELWGGPETQYF
. | TRBD1 | TRBJ2-4 | TRBV20-1 | TGCAGTGCTAGGGACAGGGGGATAGAATTAAACATTCAGTACTTC | CSARDRGIELNIQYF
few | . | TRBJ2-1 | TRBV7-9 | TGTGCCAGCAGCTTAGTAATGGGGGACAATGAGCAGTTCTTC | CASSLVMGDNEQFF
. | . | TRBJ1-1 | TRBV20-1 | TGCAGTGCTAGATTCCCGGGGCGCACTGAAGCTTTCTTT | CSARFPGRTEAFF
. | . | TRBJ1-6 | TRBV2 | TGTGCCAGCGTCCTAGGACGCGGTTATAATTCACCCCTCCACTTT | CASVLGRGYNSPLHF
few | TRBD2 | TRBJ2-2 | TRBV4-3 | TGCGCCAGCAGCCAAGATTGGGGAGGGGTCGGGGAGCTGTTTTTT | CASSQDWGGVGELFF
few | . | TRBJ1-6 | TRBV5-1 | TGCGCCAGCAGCTTGGCCGGCAGCTTTTATAATTCACCCCTCCACTTT | CASSLAGSFYNSPLHF
. | . | TRBJ1-5 | TRBV12-3/TRBV12-4 | TGTGCCAGCATGTTGGGTGGTCAGCCCCAGCATTTT | CASMLGGQPQHF
few | TRBD1 | TRBJ2-5 | TRBV4-1 | TGCGCCAGCAGCCCTCTCGTGACAGGGACCAATCAAGAGACCCAGTACTTC | CASSPLVTGTNQETQYF
few | TRBD2 | TRBJ2-3 | TRBV7-2 | TGTGCCAGCAGGACTCCGGGACTAGCGGGACTTACGCAGTATTTT | CASRTPGLAGLTQYF
few | . | TRBJ1-5 | TRBV6-1 | TGTGCCAGCAGCCCCAATTGGGTGGGCAATCAGCCCCAGCATTTT | CASSPNWVGNQPQHF
few | . | TRBJ1-3 | TRBV7-2 | TGTGCCAGCAGCCCTGAGGGAGGGGCACTCTCTGGAAACACCATATATTTT | CASSPEGGALSGNTIYF
few | . | TRBJ1-2 | TRBV20-1 | TGCAGTGCCAGCACTTCGACGGGGGATGGCTACACCTTC | CSASTSTGDGYTF
few | TRBD1 | TRBJ1-2 | TRBV7-9 | TGTGCCAGCAGCTCCCAGACAGGGAATGGCTACACCTTC | CASSSQTGNGYTF
. | . | TRBJ1-2 | TRBV3-1 | TGTGCCAGCAGCCAAGACGACCGAGGCTACACCTTC | CASSQDDRGYTF
many | . | TRBJ2-3 | TRBV12-3/TRBV12-4 | TGTGCCAGCAACCCCCCCGGGGGGCGCACAGATACGCAGTATTTT | CASNPPGGRTDTQYF
. | . | TRBJ2-3 | TRBV7-2 | TGTGCCAGCAGCACGGACCACACAGATACGCAGTATTTT | CASSTDHTDTQYF
few | . | TRBJ2-7 | TRBV12-3/TRBV12-4 | TGTGCCAGCAGTTTAGGTGTCGAGCAGTACTTC | CASSLGVEQYF
many | . | TRBJ2-5 | TRBV5-4 | TGTGCCAGCAGCTTGGACAGATACCAAGAGACCCAGTACTTC | CASSLDRYQETQYF
. | TRBD1 | TRBJ1-5 | TRBV6-2/TRBV6-3 | TGTGCCAGCAGTCGAATGACAGGGGAAACCCAGCATTTT | CASSRMTGETQHF
. | TRBD2 | TRBJ2-5 | TRBV28 | TGTGCCAGCAGAGGGGCCGGGGGGGTTCGGGAGACCCAGTACTTC | CASRGAGGVRETQYF
few | TRBD1 | TRBJ1-1 | TRBV5-1 | TGCGCCAGCAGCTATAGACAGGGGATAAACACTGAAGCTTTCTTT | CASSYRQGINTEAFF
. | TRBD1 | TRBJ1-1 | TRBV11-1 | TGTGCCAGTACGGCGGGACAGGTGAACACTGAAGCTTTCTTT | CASTAGQVNTEAFF
. | . | TRBJ1-4 | TRBV5-1 | TGCGCCAGCAGCTTGACCGTAACGGAGGATGAAAAACTGTTTTTT | CASSLTVTEDEKLFF